A single sample gave rise to the 9 T cell receptor beta chains below, sequenced in a study of T cells after yellow fever vaccination. TCRdb itself ran the 5' RACE reads through MiXCR, one entry per CDR3 protein. This table holds about 340,000 distinct CDR3 sequences, under 15% found once. Sequenced material: CD4+ T cells sorted from PBMCs, taken 15 days after the yellow fever booster vaccination. These receptors were collected from a man between 18 and 35 years old who received the YFV17D yellow fever vaccine.

V gene TRBV20-1 combines with J gene TRBJ1-1; D perhaps matches TRBD1 (5 bases). Per the germline V gene, CDR1 is DFQATT and CDR2 is SNEGSKA (reference sequence). Trimming took off 2 bases at V and 1 base at J, with 11 bases between the two ends. The CDR3 runs to 14 residues. The CDR3: CSARLGHPNTEAFF. The CDR3, as DNA: TGCAGTGCTAGACTCGGACACCCGAACACTGAAGCTTTCTTT.

This clonotype came up a few times. The V and J genes are TRBV4-2 and TRBJ2-1; possibly TRBD2 for D (5 bases). CDR1 is LGHNA and CDR2 is YNFKEQ in the germline V gene. Trimming took off 4 bases at V and 8 bases at J, with 12 bases between the two ends. This CDR3 is 13 amino acids long. CDR3 bases: TGTGCCAGCAGCCCCGGTATGAGGGATGAGCAGTTCTTC. This gives the protein CASSPGMRDEQFF.

The sample holds a few counts of this clonotype. Written as DNA, the CDR3 is TGTGCCAGCAGTGGACCTGGGACAGGGGGATCCGAGCAGTACGTC. Protein: CASSGPGTGGSEQYV. This chain uses TRBV28 with TRBJ2-7; TRBD1 aligns across 11 bases. J was trimmed by 6 bases and V by 5 bases; bases with no gene match: 9. This CDR3 comprises 15 residues. The V gene's germline CDR1 is MDHEN and CDR2 SYDVKM.

This chain joins TRBV6-2 or TRBV6-3 and TRBJ1-2; D is ambiguous. The V end lost 7 bases, the J end lost 6 bases, and 18 bases lay between the germline ends. The CDR3 loop spans 14 amino acids. Germline loops: CDR1 MNHEY, CDR2 SVGEGT. For the CDR3, the DNA is TGTGCCAGCAAAATTGGACCAACCCGGGATGGCTACACCTTC. Its translation: CASKIGPTRDGYTF.

This clonotype has a count of ten or more. The gene calls are TRBV7-9 and TRBJ2-7; D unclear. The CDR3 extends over 16 amino acids. Trimming took 3 bases from V and 7 from J, leaving 22 bases between them. Germline V gene sequence: CDR1 SEHNR, CDR2 FQNEAQ (reference sequence). Here the CDR3 DNA reads TGTGCCAGCAGCTTGGGTGGTTCTCCCGGGTTGGGAGAGCAGTACGTC. This translates into CASSLGGSPGLGEQYV.

The rearrangement uses TRBV5-1 and TRBJ2-5, with unresolved D. The germline gives CDR1 SGHRS, CDR2 YFSETQ. The germline V and J ends were trimmed by 2 bases and 2 bases, with 16 bases remaining between them. CDR3 length: 16 amino acids. The CDR3 protein is CASSLVLVWGQETQYF. The CDR3 DNA reads as TGCGCCAGCAGCTTAGTCTTGGTCTGGGGACAAGAGACCCAGTACTTC.

This clonotype showed up just a few times. The J gene is TRBJ2-3, the V gene TRBV7-2; no clear D gene. V shed 5 bases and J shed 2 bases, with 17 bases lying between them. CDR1 SGHTA and CDR2 FQGNSA come from the germline V gene. The CDR3 runs to 16 residues. In nucleotides, the CDR3 is TGTGCCAGCAGCCCCCCCGTGGGCGGCCACACAGATACGCAGTATTTT. It encodes CASSPPVGGHTDTQYF.

The chain employs TRBV7-2 and TRBJ2-2; D gene uncertain. V gave up 1 base and J gave up 0 bases, with 9 bases separating them. From germline, CDR1 is SGHTA and CDR2 FQGNSA. CDR3 length: 16 residues. The CDR3, as DNA: TGTGCCAGCAGCTTAGGGTCCTTTTCGAACACCGGGGAGCTGTTTTTT. Translating gives CASSLGSFSNTGELFF.

This clonotype turned up a few times. The rearrangement uses TRBV15 and TRBJ1-1; 7 positions agree with TRBD1. The V and J ends lost 3 bases and 2 bases, in that order; junction bases with no gene match: 15. There are 18 residues in the CDR3. Germline V gene lookup returns CDR1 LNHNV and CDR2 YYDKDF (reference sequence). In nucleotides, the CDR3 is TGTGCCACCAGCAGTGATGGTCTAATGGACAGGATCAACACTGAAGCTTTCTTT. This sequence encodes CATSSDGLMDRINTEAFF.